Sample share makes the clone carrying this T cell receptor (beta chain) medium-sized. What it binds is not known. TRBV12-4/TRBJ1-2 clonotypes were amplified with adaptor-ligated barcode primers. Via MiXCR, TCRdb re-called the multiplex PCR reads, giving one row per CDR3 protein. The sample has around 620 distinct CDR3 sequences, roughly 3.1% seen once; the top ten hold 30% to 35%. Findings and limits, study-wide: Tumor-infiltrating Treg TCR alpha and beta sequences overlapped most with tumor naive CD4+ T cells, then blood naive. Tumor memory CD4+ T cell TCR gene usage clustered with blood and lymph node memory CD4+ cells and lymph node naive CD4+ cells.

V shed 6 bases, J shed 5 bases, and the junction held 9 bases outside the gene matches. The CDR3 consists of 14 residues. Sequenced sample: naive CD4+ T cells sorted from blood. Subset reported: naive CD4+ T cells, CD4+CD45RA+CD25-. The rearrangement uses TRBV12-3 or TRBV12-4 and TRBJ1-2; 7 nucleotides line up with TRBD1. This receptor was identified in a female donor with breast cancer. The CDR3 spells CASRQPGQKYGYTF. As DNA, the CDR3 is TGTGCCAGCAGACAGCCGGGACAGAAGTATGGCTACACCTTC.